Listed below are T cell receptor beta chains from one sample, sequenced in a study of shared clonotypes between healthy human individuals. This table comes from immunoSEQ multiplex PCR, and its TCRdb copy is limited to in-frame clones, with some not included. The table has approximately 640,000 clones, about 92% seen once. The sequenced sample consisted of memory CD8+ T cells from PBMCs. These TCRs come from a man aged 18 to 29 in good health. Some clones in this sample may be carry-over from other donors' samples. Both conserved end residues are part of each CDR3. Each record gives: D gene, V gene, clone size, J gene, CDR3 length, CDR3 protein, CDR3 DNA. D genes are given only for firm matches. Some rows mark clone size as missing; the rest say once, few, many or name a class of expanded clone.

TRBD1	TRBV27	-	TRBJ1-1	12	CASGLTGAEAFF	TGTGCCAGCGGTTTGACAGGGGCCGAAGCTTTCTTT
-	TRBV9	-	TRBJ1-2	15	CASSDHGDYLYGYTF	TGTGCCAGCAGCGACCACGGGGATTATCTGTATGGCTACACCTTC
-	TRBV5-1	-	TRBJ2-7	13	CASSLRVPYEQCF	TGCGCCAGCAGCTTGAGGGTCCCCTACGAGCAGTGCTTC
-	TRBV5-1	many	TRBJ1-2	15	CASRNLPQGNYGYTF	TGCGCCAGCAGAAACCTCCCGCAGGGCAACTATGGCTACACCTTC
-	TRBV4-1	-	TRBJ2-1	13	CASSPGGASEQFF	TGCGCCAGCAGCCCAGGAGGGGCGAGTGAGCAGTTCTTC
-	TRBV2	-	TRBJ1-2	13	CASSDEGSYGYTF	TGTGCCAGCAGTGATGAGGGGTCCTATGGCTACACCTTC
-	TRBV6-1	-	TRBJ1-2	11	CASSENQGYTF	TGTGCCAGCAGTGAAAACCAGGGCTACACCTTC
-	TRBV19	once	TRBJ2-7	15	CASSPWGWDLDEQYF	TGTGCCAGTAGTCCCTGGGGATGGGATTTGGACGAGCAGTACTTC
-	TRBV29-1	-	TRBJ2-1	14	CSATRDSYYNEQFF	TGCAGCGCGACACGGGACTCCTACTACAATGAGCAGTTCTTC
-	TRBV9	-	TRBJ2-7	16	CASSVRGDSLSYEQYF	TGTGCCAGCAGCGTAAGGGGGGACAGCCTATCCTACGAGCAGTACTTC
-	TRBV4-1	-	TRBJ2-1	13	CASSPGPNNEQFF	TGCGCCAGCAGCCCGGGCCCGAACAATGAGCAGTTCTTC
-	TRBV7-8	-	TRBJ2-7	13	CATLPVSSYEQYF	TGTGCCACCCTCCCGGTTAGCTCCTACGAGCAGTACTTC
TRBD1	TRBV11-2	-	TRBJ2-7	16	CASSLERGQLTYEQYF	TGTGCCAGCAGCTTAGAGAGGGGACAGTTGACCTACGAGCAGTACTTC
TRBD1	TRBV6-5	few	TRBJ1-1	15	CASSPFRTGGAEAFF	TGTGCCAGCAGTCCCTTTCGGACAGGCGGGGCTGAAGCTTTCTTT
-	TRBV5-1	-	TRBJ2-1	13	CASSLLTYNEQFF	TGCGCCAGCAGCTTGCTCACTTACAATGAGCAGTTCTTC
-	TRBV19	many	TRBJ1-5	12	CASSIARQPQHF	TGTGCCAGTAGTATAGCTAGGCAGCCCCAGCATTTT
-	TRBV5-5	-	TRBJ2-5	15	CASSLNYAGVETQYF	TGTGCCAGCAGCTTGAATTATGCAGGGGTAGAGACCCAGTACTTC